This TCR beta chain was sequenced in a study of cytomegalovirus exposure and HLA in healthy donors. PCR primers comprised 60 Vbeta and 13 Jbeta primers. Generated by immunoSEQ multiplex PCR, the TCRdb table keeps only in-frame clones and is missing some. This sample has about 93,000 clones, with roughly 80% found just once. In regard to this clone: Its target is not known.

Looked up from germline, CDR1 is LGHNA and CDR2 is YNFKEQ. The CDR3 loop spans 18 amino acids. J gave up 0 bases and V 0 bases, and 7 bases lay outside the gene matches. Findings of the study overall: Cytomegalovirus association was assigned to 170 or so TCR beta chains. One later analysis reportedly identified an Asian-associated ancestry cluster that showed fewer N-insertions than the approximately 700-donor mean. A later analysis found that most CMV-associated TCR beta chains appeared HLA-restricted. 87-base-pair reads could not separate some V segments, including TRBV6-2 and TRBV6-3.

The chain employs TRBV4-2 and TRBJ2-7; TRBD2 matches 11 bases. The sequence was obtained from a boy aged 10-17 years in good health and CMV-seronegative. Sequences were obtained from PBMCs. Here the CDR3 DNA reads TGTGCCAGCAGCCAAGAAAGAGGGCTAGCGGGAGGCTCCTACGAGCAGTACTTC. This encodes CASSQERGLAGGSYEQYF.